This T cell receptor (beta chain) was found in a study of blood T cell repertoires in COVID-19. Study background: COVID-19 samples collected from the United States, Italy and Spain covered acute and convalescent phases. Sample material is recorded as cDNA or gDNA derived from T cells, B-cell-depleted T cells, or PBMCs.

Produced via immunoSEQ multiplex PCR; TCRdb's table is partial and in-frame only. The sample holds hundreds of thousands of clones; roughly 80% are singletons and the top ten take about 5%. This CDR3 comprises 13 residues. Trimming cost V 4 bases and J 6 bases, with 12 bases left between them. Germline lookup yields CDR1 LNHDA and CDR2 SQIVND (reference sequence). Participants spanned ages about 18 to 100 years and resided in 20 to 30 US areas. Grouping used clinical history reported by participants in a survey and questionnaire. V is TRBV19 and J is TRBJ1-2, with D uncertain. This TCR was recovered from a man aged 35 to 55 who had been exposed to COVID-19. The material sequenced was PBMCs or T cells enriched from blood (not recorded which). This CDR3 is CASSKREGNGYTF. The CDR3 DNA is TGTGCCAGTAGTAAGCGTGAGGGAAATGGCTACACCTTC.